Shown below are 5 T cell receptor beta chains from a single sample sequenced in a study of T cells in Graves' hyperthyroidism and ophthalmopathy. Using RNA transcripts as the source, TCR beta CDR3 regions were amplified. First-round RT-PCR targeting the TCR CDR3 was performed with the HTBI primer set. MiXCR, applied by TCRdb to the multiplex PCR reads, yields one record per CDR3 protein. This sample yields approximately 100,000 distinct CDR3 sequences, of which roughly 40% are seen a single time; about 9.4% belongs to the top ten. Sequencing input: peripheral blood or thyroid tissue (not recorded which). Receptor source: a woman aged 25 to 39 with Graves' hyperthyroidism.

This clonotype has a count of ten or more. The chain links TRBV7-6 to TRBJ2-7; D is perhaps TRBD2 (7 bases). The CDR3 contains 15 residues. V lost 5 bases and J lost 3, with 17 bases in between. Per germline, CDR1 SGHVS and CDR2 FNYEAQ. The CDR3, as DNA: TGTGCCAGCAGCCAGCCGGGGGGCGGGAACTACGAGCAGTACTTC. It specifies CASSQPGGGNYEQYF. Together with reference TRBV7-6 and TRBJ2-7, the CDR3 gives the full variable domain: GAGVSQSPRYKVTKRGQDVALRCDPISGHVSLYWYRQALGQGPEFLTYFNYEAQQDKSGLPNDRFSAERPEGSISTLTIQRTEQRDSAMYRCASSQPGGGNYEQYFGPGTRLTVT.

The table lists this clonotype with many counts. The chain employs TRBV9 and TRBJ1-2; TRBD1 agrees at 8 bases. The CDR3 is made up of 13 amino acids. Trimming cost V 0 bases and J 7 bases; bases outside gene matches: 2. Germline CDR1 is SGDLS and CDR2 is YYNGEE. Here the CDR3 reads CASSVDRGVGYTF. The CDR3 nucleotides read TGTGCCAGCAGCGTAGACAGGGGGGTTGGCTACACCTTC. Based on the CDR3 plus reference TRBV9 and TRBJ1-2, the full variable domain is DSGVTQTPKHLITATGQRVTLRCSPRSGDLSVYWYQQSLDQGLQFLIQYYNGEERAKGNILERFSAQQFPDLHSELNLSSLELGDSALYFCASSVDRGVGYTFGSGTRLTVV.

The chain uses TRBV11-1 and TRBJ1-5; D might be TRBD1 (6 bases). Trimming shortened V by 5 bases and J by 6 bases, and 14 bases separated the two germline ends. Germline CDR1 and CDR2: SGHAT and FQDESV (reference sequence). This CDR3 has 14 residues. CDR3 region: CASSAQGQAQPQHF. The CDR3 DNA is TGTGCCAGCAGCGCCCAGGGGCAGGCTCAGCCCCAGCATTTT.

Only one count was recorded for this clonotype. This likely comes from a read error, as the CDR3 has no conserved phenylalanine or tryptophan at its end. The J gene is TRBJ2-5, the V gene TRBV12-3 or TRBV12-4; D unresolved. Trimming took 6 bases from V and 5 from J, leaving 13 bases between them. This CDR3 region has 13 residues. CDR3 sequence reads: CASSLWVLETQYL. The CDR3 region has the DNA TGTGCCAGCAGCTTGTGGGTCCTGGAGACCCAGTACCTC.

This chain uses TRBV2 with TRBJ2-2; the D gene could be TRBD1 or TRBD2 (6 bases each). Germline V lookup: CDR1 SNHLY, CDR2 FYNNEI. This CDR3 has 15 residues. The V end was cut by 6 bases, the J end by 4 bases, with 15 bases between. The CDR3 DNA reads TGTGCCAGCAGCGAGACGGGGGCCCTCACCGGGGAGCTGTTTTTT. Its translation: CASSETGALTGELFF.